This T cell receptor (beta chain) was retrieved from a study of blood T cell repertoires in COVID-19. Background on the study: The study drew acute and convalescent COVID-19 samples from the United States, Italy and Spain. T cells, B-cell-depleted T cells, or PBMCs supplied cDNA or gDNA.

Germline V CDR1 and CDR2: SGHRS, YFSETQ. Unmatched junction bases numbered 5, after V lost 0 bases and J lost 7 bases. The CDR3 spans 14 residues. In the original workflow: Estimation of nucleated cell counts was performed using reference gene primer amplification. The data were produced by immunoSEQ multiplex PCR, yet TCRdb's version contains in-frame clones alone and is incomplete. D and trimming were read from the DNA, whereas the V and J calls and clone size are those reported in that table. The table lists just over 250,000 clones, approximately 86% of them singletons. This rearrangement joins TRBV5-1 to TRBJ1-1, with 8 bases that match TRBD1. Sequencing input: peripheral blood. The source is a man aged 40-49 years who had recovered from COVID-19. The CDR3 sequence is CASSLGRGLGEAFF. The CDR3 DNA reads TGCGCCAGCAGCTTGGGCAGGGGGCTTGGTGAAGCTTTCTTT.